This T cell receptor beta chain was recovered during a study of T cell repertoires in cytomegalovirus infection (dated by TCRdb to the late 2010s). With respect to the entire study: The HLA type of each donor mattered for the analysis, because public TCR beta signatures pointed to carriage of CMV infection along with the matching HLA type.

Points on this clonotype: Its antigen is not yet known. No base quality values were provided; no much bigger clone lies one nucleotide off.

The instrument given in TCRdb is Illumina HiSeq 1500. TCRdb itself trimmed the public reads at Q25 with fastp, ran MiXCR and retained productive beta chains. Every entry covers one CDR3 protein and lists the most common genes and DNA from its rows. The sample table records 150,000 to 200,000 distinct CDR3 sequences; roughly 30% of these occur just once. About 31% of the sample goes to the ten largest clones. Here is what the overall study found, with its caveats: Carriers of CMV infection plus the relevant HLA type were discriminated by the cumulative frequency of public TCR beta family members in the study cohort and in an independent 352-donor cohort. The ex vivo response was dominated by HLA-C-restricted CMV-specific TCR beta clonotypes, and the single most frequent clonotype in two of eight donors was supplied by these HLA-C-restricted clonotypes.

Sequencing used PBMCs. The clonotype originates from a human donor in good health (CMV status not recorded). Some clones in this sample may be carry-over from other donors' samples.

The DNA sequence reads TGCAGTGCGGAGGCCCCAGGGGGCCGGTACTATGGCTACACCTTC. This sequence encodes CSAEAPGGRYYGYTF. The rearranged chain carries TRBV20-1 and TRBJ1-2; 8 nucleotides in the junction match TRBD1. CDR1 DFQATT and CDR2 SNEGSKA were looked up in the germline V gene (reference sequence). V lost 6 bases and J lost 3 bases, and the count of bases not matched to a germline gene is 12. The CDR3 holds 15 amino acids from the cysteine to the phenylalanine. Only the CDR3 DNA stays, 45 bases, in frame from base 1.